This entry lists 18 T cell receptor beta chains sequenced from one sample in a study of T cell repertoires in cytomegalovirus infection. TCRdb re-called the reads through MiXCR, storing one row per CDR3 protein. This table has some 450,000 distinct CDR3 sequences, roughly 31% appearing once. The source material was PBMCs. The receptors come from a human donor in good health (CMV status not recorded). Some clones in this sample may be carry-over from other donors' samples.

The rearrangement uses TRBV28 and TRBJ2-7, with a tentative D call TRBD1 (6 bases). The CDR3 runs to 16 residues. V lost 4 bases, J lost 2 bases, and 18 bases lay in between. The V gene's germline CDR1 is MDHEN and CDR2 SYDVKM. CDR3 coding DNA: TGTGCCAGCAGTTACACCGGGACAAGGTCGCCCTACGAGCAGTACTTC. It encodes CASSYTGTRSPYEQYF.

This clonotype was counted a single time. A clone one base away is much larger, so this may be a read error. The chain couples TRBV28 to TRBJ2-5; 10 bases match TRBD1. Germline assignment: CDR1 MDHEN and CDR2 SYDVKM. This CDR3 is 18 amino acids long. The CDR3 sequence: CASSSLGQGGLYEETRYF. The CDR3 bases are TGTGCCAGCAGTTCCCTTGGACAGGGGGGTCTATACGAGGAGACCCGGTACTTC.

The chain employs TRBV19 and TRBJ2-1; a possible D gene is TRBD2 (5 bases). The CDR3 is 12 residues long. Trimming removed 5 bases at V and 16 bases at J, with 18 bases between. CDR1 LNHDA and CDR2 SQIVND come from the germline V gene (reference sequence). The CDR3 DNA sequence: TGTGCCAGTAGTGGAGGAGTGGATGATCATTTCTTC. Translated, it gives CASSGGVDDHFF.

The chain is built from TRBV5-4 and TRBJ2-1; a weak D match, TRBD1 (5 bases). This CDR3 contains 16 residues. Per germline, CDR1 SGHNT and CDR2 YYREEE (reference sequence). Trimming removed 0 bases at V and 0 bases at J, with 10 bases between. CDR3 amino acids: CASSLGTSGSYNEQFF. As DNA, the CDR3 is TGTGCCAGCAGCTTGGGGACATCTGGCTCCTACAATGAGCAGTTCTTC.

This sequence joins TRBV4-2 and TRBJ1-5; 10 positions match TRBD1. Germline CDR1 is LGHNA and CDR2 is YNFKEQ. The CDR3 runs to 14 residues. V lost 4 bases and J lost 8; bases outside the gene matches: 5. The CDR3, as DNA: TGTGCCAGCAGCCCGGGACAGGGGCGGGAGCCCCAGCATTTT. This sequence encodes CASSPGQGREPQHF.

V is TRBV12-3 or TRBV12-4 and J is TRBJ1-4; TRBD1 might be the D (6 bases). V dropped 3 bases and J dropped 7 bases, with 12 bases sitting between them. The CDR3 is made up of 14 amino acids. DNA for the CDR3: TGTGCCAGCAGTTTTCGGGGGGCTCTTGAAAAACTGTTTTTT. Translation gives CASSFRGALEKLFF.

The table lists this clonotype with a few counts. CDR3 nucleotide sequence: TGTGCCAGCAGTTTAGCGTCTGCAACTAATGAAAAACTGTTTTTT. Its translation: CASSLASATNEKLFF. The chain uses TRBV12-3 or TRBV12-4 and TRBJ1-4, with D uncertain. The CDR3 contains 15 residues. With 0 bases removed from V and 0 bases from J, the gap between germline ends came to 5 bases.

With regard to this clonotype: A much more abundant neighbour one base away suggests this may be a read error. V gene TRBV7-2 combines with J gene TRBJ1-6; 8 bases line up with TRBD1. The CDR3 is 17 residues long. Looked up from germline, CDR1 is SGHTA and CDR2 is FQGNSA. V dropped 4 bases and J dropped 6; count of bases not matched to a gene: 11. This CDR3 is CASSSISRTGSNSPLHF. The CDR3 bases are TGTGCCAGCAGCTCCATTTCGAGGACAGGGAGTAATTCACCCCTCCACTTT.

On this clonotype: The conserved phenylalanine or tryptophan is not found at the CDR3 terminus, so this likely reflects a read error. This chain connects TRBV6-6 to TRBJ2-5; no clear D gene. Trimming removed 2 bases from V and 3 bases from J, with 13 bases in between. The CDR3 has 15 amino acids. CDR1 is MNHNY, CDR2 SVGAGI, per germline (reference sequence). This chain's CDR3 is CASSYLSQIEETQYL. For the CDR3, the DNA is TGTGCCAGCAGTTACCTTTCACAGATCGAAGAGACCCAGTACTTA.

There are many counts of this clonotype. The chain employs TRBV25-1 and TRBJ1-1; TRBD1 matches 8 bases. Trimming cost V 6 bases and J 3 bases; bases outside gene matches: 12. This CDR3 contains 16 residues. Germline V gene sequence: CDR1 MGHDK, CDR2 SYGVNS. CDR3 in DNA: TGTGCCAGCAGACCTCCCGGGACAGGAGGGGACACTGAAGCTTTCTTT. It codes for CASRPPGTGGDTEAFF.

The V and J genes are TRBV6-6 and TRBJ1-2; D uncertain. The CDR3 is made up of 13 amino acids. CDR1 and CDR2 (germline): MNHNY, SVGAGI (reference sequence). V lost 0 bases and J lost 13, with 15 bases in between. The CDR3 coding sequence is TGTGCCAGCAGTTACTCGACTGGTGCAGACTCCACCTTC. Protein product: CASSYSTGADSTF.

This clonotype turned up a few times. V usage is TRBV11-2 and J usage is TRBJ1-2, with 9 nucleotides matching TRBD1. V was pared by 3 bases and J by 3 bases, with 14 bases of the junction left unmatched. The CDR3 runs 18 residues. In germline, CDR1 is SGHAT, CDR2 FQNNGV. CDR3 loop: CASSLLADRGADYYGYTF. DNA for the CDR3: TGTGCCAGCAGCTTGTTGGCGGACAGGGGAGCGGACTACTATGGCTACACCTTC.

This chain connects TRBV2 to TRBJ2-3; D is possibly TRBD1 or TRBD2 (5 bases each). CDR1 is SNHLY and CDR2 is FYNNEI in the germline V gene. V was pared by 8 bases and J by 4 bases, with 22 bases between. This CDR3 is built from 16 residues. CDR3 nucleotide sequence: TGTGCCAGCCAGTTGGACGAGGGGAAGGCGGCAGATACGCAGTATTTT. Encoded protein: CASQLDEGKAADTQYF.

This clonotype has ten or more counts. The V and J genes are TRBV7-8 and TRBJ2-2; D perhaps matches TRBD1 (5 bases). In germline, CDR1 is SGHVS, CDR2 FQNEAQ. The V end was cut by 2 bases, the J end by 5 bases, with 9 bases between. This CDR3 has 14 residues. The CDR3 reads CASSLHQGTGELFF. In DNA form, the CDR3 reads TGTGCCAGCAGCTTACATCAGGGAACCGGGGAGCTGTTTTTT.

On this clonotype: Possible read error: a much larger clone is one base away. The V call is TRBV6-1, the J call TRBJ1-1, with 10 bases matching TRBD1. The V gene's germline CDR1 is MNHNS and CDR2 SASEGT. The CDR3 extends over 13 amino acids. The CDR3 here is CARSDRGHTEAFF. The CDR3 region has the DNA TGTGCCAGAAGTGACAGGGGGCACACTGAAGCTTTCTTT.

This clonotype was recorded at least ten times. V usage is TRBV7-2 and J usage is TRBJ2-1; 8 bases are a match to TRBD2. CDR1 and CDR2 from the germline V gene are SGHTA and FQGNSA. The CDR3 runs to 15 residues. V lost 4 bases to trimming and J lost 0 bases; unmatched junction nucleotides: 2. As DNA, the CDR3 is TGTGCCAGCAGCTGGCGGGGGGCCTCCTACAATGAGCAGTTCTTC. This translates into CASSWRGASYNEQFF.

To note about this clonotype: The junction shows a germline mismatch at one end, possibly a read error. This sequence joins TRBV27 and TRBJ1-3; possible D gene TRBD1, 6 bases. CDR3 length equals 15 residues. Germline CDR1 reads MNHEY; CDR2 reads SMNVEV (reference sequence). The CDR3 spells CACSAGTGFGNTIYF. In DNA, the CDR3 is TGTGCCTGCAGTGCGGGTACAGGGTTCGGAAACACCATATATTTT.

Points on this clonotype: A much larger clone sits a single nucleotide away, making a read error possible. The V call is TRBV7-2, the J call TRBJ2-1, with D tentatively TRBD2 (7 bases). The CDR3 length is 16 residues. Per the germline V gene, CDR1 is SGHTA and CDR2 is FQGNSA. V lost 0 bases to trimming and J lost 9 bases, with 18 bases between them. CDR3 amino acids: CASSLAGGALRTEQFF. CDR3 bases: TGTGCCAGCAGCTTAGCGGGGGGGGCCTTGAGGACTGAGCAGTTCTTC.